Listed below are T cell receptor beta chains from one sample, sequenced in a study of blood T cell repertoires in COVID-19. Assay: immunoSEQ multiplex PCR; the TCRdb copy retains only in-frame clones and omits some. The sample holds around 70,000 clones, around 86% seen once. The sequenced material came from peripheral blood. The receptors stem from a woman younger than 35 with acute or convalescent COVID-19. Both conserved end residues are part of each CDR3. A D gene is named only where the DNA matches it firmly. Clone size, where shown, is once, few, many, or a class for clones that have expanded.

-	TRBV7-2	TRBJ1-1	-	TGTGCCAGCAGCCCGGCGGGCACTGAAGCTTTCTTT	CASSPAGTEAFF
TRBD1	TRBV6-1	TRBJ1-4	-	TGTGCCAGCAGTGAAACGGCAGGGGGTGAAAAACTGTTTTTT	CASSETAGGEKLFF
TRBD1	TRBV30	TRBJ1-1	-	TGTGCCTGGAGGAACAGGGGGAACACTGAAGCTTTCTTT	CAWRNRGNTEAFF
-	TRBV4-1	TRBJ2-5	-	TGCGCCAGCAGCCAAGATCCCGGGGGGCCAGAGACCCAGTACTTC	CASSQDPGGPETQYF
-	TRBV28	TRBJ2-3	-	TGTGCCAGCAGTACTCCTGTGGGCTTTGGGCTTACGCAGTATTTT	CASSTPVGFGLTQYF
-	TRBV10-2	TRBJ1-1	-	TGCGCCAGCAGGACAACAGGGTGGTCTGAAGCTTTCTTT	CASRTTGWSEAFF
-	TRBV5-6	TRBJ2-1	-	TGTGCCAGCAGCTTGGTTCCGTCGAATGAGCAGTTCTTC	CASSLVPSNEQFF
TRBD2	TRBV6-1	TRBJ2-7	-	TGTGCCAGCAGTGACTTAGCGGGGGGGCCGAGCTCCTACGAGCAGTACTTC	CASSDLAGGPSSYEQYF
TRBD1	TRBV2	TRBJ2-7	-	TGTGCCAGCAGAGAAAGACAGGGCCTCGAGCAGTACTTC	CASRERQGLEQYF
TRBD1	TRBV28	TRBJ1-2	-	TGTGCCAGCAGCGCCTGGACAGGGAGTGGCTACACCTTC	CASSAWTGSGYTF
-	TRBV2	TRBJ1-1	-	TGTGCCAGCACCGACGGCGGCGGGTTCACTGAAGCTTTCTTT	CASTDGGGFTEAFF
-	TRBV27	TRBJ1-2	-	TGTGCCAGGGTATTTGGGGCCAACTATGGCTACACCTTC	CARVFGANYGYTF
TRBD1	TRBV7-2	TRBJ1-1	-	TGTGCCAGCAGCTTACGCCAGGGGGGCACTGAAGCTTTCTTT	CASSLRQGGTEAFF
TRBD1	TRBV7-6	TRBJ2-1	-	TGTGCCAGCAGCGTCACAGGGGGCCAAGTCTACAATGAGCAGTTCTTC	CASSVTGGQVYNEQFF
-	TRBV19	TRBJ2-7	-	TGTGCCAGTAGTGTCCAGGATTCCTACGAGCAGTACTTC	CASSVQDSYEQYF
TRBD2	TRBV9	TRBJ2-3	-	TGTGCCAGCAGCGTAGGGCTAGCGGGAGGAAGTGGCACAGATACGCAGTATTTT	CASSVGLAGGSGTDTQYF
TRBD2	TRBV27	TRBJ2-2	-	TGTGCCAGCAGTTTATCGTTAGCGGGCCTCACCGGGGAGCTGTTTTTT	CASSLSLAGLTGELFF
-	TRBV28	TRBJ1-2	-	TGTGCCAGCAGTTTATTCACAGGCTACTATGGCTACACCTTC	CASSLFTGYYGYTF
TRBD1	TRBV19	TRBJ1-5	-	TGTGCCAGTACAACAGGGGGCGATCAGCCCCAGCATTTT	CASTTGGDQPQHF
TRBD2	TRBV5-4	TRBJ2-3	-	TGTGCCAGCAGCCGTGGGGCCCCGGGGGGGCCTATAGATACGCAGTATTTT	CASSRGAPGGPIDTQYF
TRBD1	TRBV7-8	TRBJ1-4	-	TGTGCCAGCAGCCCCTTACCGACAGGGTCTAATGAAAAACTGTTTTTT	CASSPLPTGSNEKLFF
-	TRBV19	TRBJ1-2	-	TGTGCCAGTAGTATGTCAGGGGACTATGGCTACACCTTC	CASSMSGDYGYTF
TRBD1	TRBV7-9	TRBJ1-6	-	TGTGCCAGCAGTTCGACAGGGTCCGCTTCACCCCTCCACTTT	CASSSTGSASPLHF
-	TRBV6-1	TRBJ1-1	-	TGTGCCAGCAGTGAAGGGGGGGGAGCTTTCTTT	CASSEGGGAFF
-	TRBV19	TRBJ2-1	few	TGTGCCACACCCCGGGATGAGCAGTTCTTC	CATPRDEQFF
-	TRBV10-2	TRBJ1-1	-	TGCGCCAGCAAACAACAGGGGAACACTGAAGCTTTCTTT	CASKQQGNTEAFF
-	TRBV19	TRBJ2-3	-	TGTGCCACTCGGGTTGCGGGCACAGATACGCAGTATTTT	CATRVAGTDTQYF
TRBD2	TRBV19	TRBJ2-3	-	TGTGCCAGTAGTATAGAAGCGGGAGGGCCGATAGATACGCAGTATTTT	CASSIEAGGPIDTQYF
-	TRBV28	TRBJ2-5	-	TGTGCCAGCAGTTTCGTCAGGGGAGAGACCCAGTACTTC	CASSFVRGETQYF
-	TRBV2	TRBJ1-5	-	-	CASSGRQGPSIF